This T cell receptor beta chain was captured by sequencing in a study of blood T cell repertoires in COVID-19. Produced via immunoSEQ multiplex PCR; TCRdb's table is partial and in-frame only. The sample yields about 240,000 clones, 80% to 85% seen once. The CDR3 consists of 15 residues. Trimming pared 2 bases from V and 1 base from J, leaving 9 bases between. Germline CDR1 is SGHTA and CDR2 is FQGNSA. The source is a woman younger than 35 with acute or convalescent COVID-19. The rearrangement joins TRBV7-2 to TRBJ2-1; D might be TRBD2 (6 bases). Sequences were obtained from peripheral blood. CDR3 loop: CASSLTGRSYNEQFF. CDR3 bases: TGTGCCAGCAGCTTAACCGGGAGATCCTACAATGAGCAGTTCTTC. Looking up the rest from reference TRBV7-2 and TRBJ2-1 gives the full variable domain: GAGVSQSPSNKVTEKGKDVELRCDPISGHTALYWYRQSLGQGLEFLIYFQGNSAPDKSGLPSDRFSAERTGGSVSTLTIQRTQQEDSAVYLCASSLTGRSYNEQFFGPGTRLTVL.